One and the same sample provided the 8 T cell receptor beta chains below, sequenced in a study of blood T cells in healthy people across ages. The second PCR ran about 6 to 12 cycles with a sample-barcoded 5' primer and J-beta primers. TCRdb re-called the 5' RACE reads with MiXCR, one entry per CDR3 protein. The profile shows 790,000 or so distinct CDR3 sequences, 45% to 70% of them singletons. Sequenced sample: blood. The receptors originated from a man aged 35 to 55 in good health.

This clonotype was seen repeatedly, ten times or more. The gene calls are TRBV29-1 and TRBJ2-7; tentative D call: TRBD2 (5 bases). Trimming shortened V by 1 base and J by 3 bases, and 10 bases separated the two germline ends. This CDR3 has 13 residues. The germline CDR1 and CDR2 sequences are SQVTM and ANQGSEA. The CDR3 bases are TGCAGCGTTGAAGGCCTAGCCAGCTACGAGCAGTACTTC. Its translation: CSVEGLASYEQYF.

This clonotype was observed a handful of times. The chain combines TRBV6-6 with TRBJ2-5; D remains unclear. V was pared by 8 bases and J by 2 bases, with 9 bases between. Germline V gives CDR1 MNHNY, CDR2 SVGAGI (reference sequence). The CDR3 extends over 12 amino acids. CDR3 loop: CASGLGQETQYF. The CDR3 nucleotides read TGTGCCAGCGGCCTAGGGCAAGAGACCCAGTACTTC.

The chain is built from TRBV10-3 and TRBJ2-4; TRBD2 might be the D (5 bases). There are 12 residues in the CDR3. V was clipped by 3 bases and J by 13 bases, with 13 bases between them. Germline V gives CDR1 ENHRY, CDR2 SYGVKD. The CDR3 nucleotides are TGTGCCATCAGTGACTTAGAGGGTGAGCAGTACTTC. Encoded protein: CAISDLEGEQYF.

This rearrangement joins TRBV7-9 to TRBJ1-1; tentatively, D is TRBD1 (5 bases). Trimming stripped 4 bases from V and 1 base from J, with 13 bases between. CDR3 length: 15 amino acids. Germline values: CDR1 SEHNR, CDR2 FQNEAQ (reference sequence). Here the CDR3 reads CASSSLRQKNTEAFF. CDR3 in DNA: TGTGCCAGCAGCTCGCTCCGACAGAAGAACACTGAAGCTTTCTTT.

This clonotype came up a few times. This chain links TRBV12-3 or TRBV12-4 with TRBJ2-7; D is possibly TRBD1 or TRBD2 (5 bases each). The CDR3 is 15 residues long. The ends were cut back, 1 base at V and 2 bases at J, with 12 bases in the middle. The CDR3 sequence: CASSLEAGATYEQYF. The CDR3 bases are TGTGCCAGCAGTTTAGAGGCCGGGGCGACCTACGAGCAGTACTTC.

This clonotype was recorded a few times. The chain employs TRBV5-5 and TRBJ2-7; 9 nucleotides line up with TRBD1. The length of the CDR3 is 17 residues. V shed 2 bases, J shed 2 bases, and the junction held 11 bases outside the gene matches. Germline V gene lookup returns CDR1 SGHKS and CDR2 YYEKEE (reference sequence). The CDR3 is CASSFGFGTGKTYEQYF. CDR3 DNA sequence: TGTGCCAGCAGCTTCGGTTTCGGGACAGGGAAGACCTACGAGCAGTACTTC.

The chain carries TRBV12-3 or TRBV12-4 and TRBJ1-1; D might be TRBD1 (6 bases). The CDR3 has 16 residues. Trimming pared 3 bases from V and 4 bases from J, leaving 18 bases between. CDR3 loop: CASSLTPSLRGTEAFF. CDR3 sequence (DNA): TGTGCCAGCAGTTTGACGCCCAGCCTCAGGGGCACTGAAGCTTTCTTT.

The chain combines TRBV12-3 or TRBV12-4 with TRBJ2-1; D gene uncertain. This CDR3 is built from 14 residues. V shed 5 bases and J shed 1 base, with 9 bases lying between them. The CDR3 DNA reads TGTGCCAGCAGTAAGACTGCATCCTACAATGAGCAGTTCTTC. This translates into CASSKTASYNEQFF.